This TCR beta chain came from a study of blood T cell repertoires in COVID-19. Trimming left V 1 base short and J 0 bases short, with 9 bases between. The CDR3 extends over 16 amino acids. Germline V gene data show CDR1 as LGHNA and CDR2 as YNFKEQ. Method: immunoSEQ multiplex PCR; TCRdb's copy keeps in-frame clones and lacks some. The profile shows under 250,000 clones, approximately 84% of them singletons. The receptor's source is a man aged 50-59 years with COVID-19, enrolled during active disease. Sequenced input: peripheral blood. The chain joins TRBV4-2 to TRBJ2-2, with TRBD2 as a possible D gene (6 bases). CDR3 sequence (DNA): TGTGCCAGCAGCCAAGTGGGGGGAACGAACACCGGGGAGCTGTTTTTT. It yields the protein CASSQVGGTNTGELFF.